Following are 18 T cell receptor beta chains from one sample sequenced in a study of blood T cells in healthy people across ages (dated by TCRdb to the mid-2010s). The method behind the library was 5' RACE. The instrument given in TCRdb is Illumina HiSeq 2500. The second PCR ran for roughly 7 to 11 cycles and used a J-beta primer mix along with a sample-barcoded 5' primer. The public reads were run again by TCRdb, first through fastp at Q25 and then through MiXCR, and only productive beta chains were kept. For every CDR3 protein sequence, its rows merge into one entry that carries the most common genes and DNA. The sample table shows 1.5 million to 2 million distinct CDR3 sequences, and roughly 49% are seen once. The top ten constitute roughly 2% of the sample. Sequenced material: blood. These receptors all stem from a woman aged 40 to 50 in good health.

V usage is TRBV15 and J usage is TRBJ2-7; 8 nucleotides match TRBD1. The ends lost 6 bases at V and 0 bases at J; junction bases unmatched: 1. From germline, CDR1 is LNHNV and CDR2 YYDKDF (reference sequence). The CDR3 sequence is 13 residues long. The CDR3 is CATRDRVSYEQYF. The CDR3 nucleotides read TGTGCCACCAGGGACAGGGTCTCCTACGAGCAGTACTTC.

The chain employs TRBV29-1 and TRBJ2-5; D gene unclear. The CDR3 has 10 amino acids. Germline V lookup: CDR1 SQVTM, CDR2 ANQGSEA. The V end lost 6 bases, the J end lost 5 bases, and 7 bases lay between the germline ends. For the CDR3, the DNA is TGCAGCGTAAATGGGGAGACCCAGTACTTC. This sequence encodes CSVNGETQYF.

CDR3 sequence (DNA): TGTGCCAGCGGCCGGGGGATTGTCGACGAGCAGTACTTC. It yields the protein CASGRGIVDEQYF. The genes are TRBV6-6 and TRBJ2-7; D is possibly TRBD2 (6 bases). The CDR3 spans 13 residues. Germline values: CDR1 MNHNY, CDR2 SVGAGI (reference sequence). V lost 8 bases, J lost 5 bases, and 16 bases lay in between.

V gene TRBV20-1 combines with J gene TRBJ2-1; D might be TRBD2 (7 bases). Trimming took off 1 base at V and 0 bases at J, with 28 bases between the two ends. This CDR3 is 21 amino acids long. Germline V gene data show CDR1 as DFQATT and CDR2 as SNEGSKA (reference sequence). CDR3 region: CSARARRGALRGGGSYNEQFF. In DNA form, the CDR3 reads TGCAGTGCTAGAGCCCGACGGGGAGCTTTGAGAGGGGGGGGCTCCTACAATGAGCAGTTCTTC.

The rearrangement links TRBV4-2 to TRBJ1-2; D call uncertain. Trimming took off 4 bases at V and 3 bases at J, with 18 bases between the two ends. Germline CDR1 and CDR2: LGHNA and YNFKEQ. The CDR3 is 16 residues long. The CDR3, as DNA: TGTGCCAGCAGCCTCAACGAGAGGGAGGTGGACTATGGCTACACCTTC. Residues: CASSLNEREVDYGYTF.

This clonotype was picked up many times. V is TRBV29-1 and J is TRBJ2-3; perhaps TRBD1 as D (5 bases). V was clipped by 4 bases and J by 4 bases, with 9 bases between them. The CDR3 is 12 amino acids. From germline, CDR1 is SQVTM and CDR2 ANQGSEA. The CDR3 spells CSVGVGADTQYF. CDR3 sequence (DNA): TGCAGCGTTGGGGTAGGGGCAGATACGCAGTATTTT.

This chain links TRBV5-1 with TRBJ2-3; 10 bases agree with TRBD1. Losses at the gene ends were 5 bases for V and 3 bases for J; bases not matched to a gene: 9. The CDR3 consists of 16 residues. Looked up from germline, CDR1 is SGHRS and CDR2 is YFSETQ. In DNA form, the CDR3 reads TGCGCCAGCAGACGAAGGACAGGGGGATCGACAGATACGCAGTATTTT. Its translation is CASRRRTGGSTDTQYF.

This sequence joins TRBV24-1 and TRBJ1-2, with unresolved D. The CDR3 is 14 residues long. Germline loops: CDR1 KGHDR, CDR2 SFDVKD. Trimming removed 3 bases from V and 5 bases from J, with 12 bases in between. This CDR3 is CATSDVYTAYGYTF. The CDR3 bases are TGTGCCACCAGTGATGTCTACACGGCGTATGGCTACACCTTC.

In its sample, this clonotype was seen a few times. The chain couples TRBV6-1 to TRBJ1-2, with 7 bases matching TRBD1. CDR1 is MNHNS and CDR2 is SASEGT in the germline V gene. The V and J ends lost 5 bases and 4 bases, in that order; junction bases with no gene match: 7. CDR3 length: 14 amino acids. The CDR3 loop is CASSPRDSFYGYTF. In DNA form, the CDR3 reads TGTGCCAGCAGTCCCCGGGACAGCTTCTATGGCTACACCTTC.

There are a few counts of this clonotype. The gene calls are TRBV25-1 and TRBJ2-1; no definite D call. Per the germline V gene, CDR1 is MGHDK and CDR2 is SYGVNS. Between the trimmed V and J ends, which lost 6 bases and 6 bases, there was a span of 6 bases. The CDR3 totals 11 residues. CDR3 amino acids: CASRDANEQFF. CDR3 in DNA: TGTGCCAGCAGGGACGCCAATGAGCAGTTCTTC.

This clonotype was picked up a small number of times. This chain's CDR3 is CASSLDLGSAYEQYF. DNA of the CDR3: TGTGCCAGCAGCTTAGATCTAGGCAGCGCCTACGAGCAGTACTTC. The chain employs TRBV11-2 and TRBJ2-7; no clear D. The CDR3 contains 15 residues. CDR1 SGHAT and CDR2 FQNNGV come from the germline V gene. V lost 0 bases, J lost 2 bases, and 11 bases lay in between.

The chain couples TRBV21-1 to TRBJ2-3; TRBD2, the table's D call, lacks a check against the DNA. TRBV21-1 constitutes a pseudogene. CDR3 length: 16 amino acids. The CDR3 sequence is CASSKVLAGCTDTQYF. Here the CDR3 DNA reads TGTGCCAGCAGCAAAGTACTAGCGGGGTGCACAGATACGCAGTATTTT.

This clonotype showed up just a few times. The chain recombines TRBV3-1 with TRBJ2-1, with 7 bases fitting TRBD1. Per the germline V gene, CDR1 is LGHDT and CDR2 is YNNKEL (reference sequence). J gave up 6 bases and V 7 bases, and 9 bases lay outside the gene matches. This CDR3 region has 14 residues. CDR3 region: CASTTLQGSNEQFF. Here the CDR3 DNA reads TGTGCCAGCACCACATTACAGGGGAGCAATGAGCAGTTCTTC.

Of note for this clonotype: At one of its ends the junction is not consistent with the germline gene, which may arise from a read error. In DNA form, the CDR3 reads TGCAGTGCTAGAGATACGCACTCTTACGAGCAGTGCTTC. Translation: CSARDTHSYEQCF. The rearrangement uses TRBV20-1 and TRBJ2-7; D gene unclear. This CDR3 has 13 amino acids. The germline V gene encodes CDR1 DFQATT and CDR2 SNEGSKA (reference sequence).

This clonotype was seen a few times. V and J are TRBV4-1 and TRBJ1-1; 7 nucleotides line up with TRBD1. The trim removed 3 bases at V and 0 bases at J, leaving 4 bases unmatched. The CDR3 runs 15 residues. CDR1 and CDR2 (germline): MGHRA, YSYEKL. The CDR3 coding sequence is TGCGCCAGCAGCCACGAGACAGGGTTGAACACTGAAGCTTTCTTT. Amino acids: CASSHETGLNTEAFF.

The chain has TRBV7-2 and TRBJ1-2; D not resolved. Germline V CDR1 and CDR2: SGHTA, FQGNSA. This CDR3 comprises 12 residues. Trimming pared 5 bases from V and 13 bases from J, leaving 17 bases between. CDR3 DNA sequence: TGTGCCAGCAGCCCCTCAGTAGGTGAAGCCACCTTC. This sequence encodes CASSPSVGEATF. The full variable domain, in which reference TRBV7-2 and TRBJ1-2 provide the parts outside the CDR3, is GAGVSQSPSNKVTEKGKDVELRCDPISGHTALYWYRQSLGQGLEFLIYFQGNSAPDKSGLPSDRFSAERTGGSVSTLTIQRTQQEDSAVYLCASSPSVGEATFGSGTRLTVV.

The V gene is TRBV20-1, the J gene TRBJ1-2; TRBD1 might be the D (5 bases). From germline, CDR1 is DFQATT and CDR2 SNEGSKA (reference sequence). Trimming pared 2 bases from V and 7 bases from J, leaving 11 bases between. CDR3 length: 12 residues. CDR3 DNA sequence: TGCAGTGCTAGAATGGGGACCGGTGGCTACACCTTC. Translating it yields CSARMGTGGYTF.

The rearrangement links TRBV12-3 or TRBV12-4 to TRBJ1-6; D is unclear. CDR3 length equals 16 residues. V lost 3 bases to trimming and J lost 8 bases, with 17 bases between them. The CDR3 loop is CASSFRQPPGYSPLHF. CDR3 sequence (DNA): TGTGCCAGCAGTTTCCGGCAGCCCCCTGGGTATTCACCCCTCCACTTT.